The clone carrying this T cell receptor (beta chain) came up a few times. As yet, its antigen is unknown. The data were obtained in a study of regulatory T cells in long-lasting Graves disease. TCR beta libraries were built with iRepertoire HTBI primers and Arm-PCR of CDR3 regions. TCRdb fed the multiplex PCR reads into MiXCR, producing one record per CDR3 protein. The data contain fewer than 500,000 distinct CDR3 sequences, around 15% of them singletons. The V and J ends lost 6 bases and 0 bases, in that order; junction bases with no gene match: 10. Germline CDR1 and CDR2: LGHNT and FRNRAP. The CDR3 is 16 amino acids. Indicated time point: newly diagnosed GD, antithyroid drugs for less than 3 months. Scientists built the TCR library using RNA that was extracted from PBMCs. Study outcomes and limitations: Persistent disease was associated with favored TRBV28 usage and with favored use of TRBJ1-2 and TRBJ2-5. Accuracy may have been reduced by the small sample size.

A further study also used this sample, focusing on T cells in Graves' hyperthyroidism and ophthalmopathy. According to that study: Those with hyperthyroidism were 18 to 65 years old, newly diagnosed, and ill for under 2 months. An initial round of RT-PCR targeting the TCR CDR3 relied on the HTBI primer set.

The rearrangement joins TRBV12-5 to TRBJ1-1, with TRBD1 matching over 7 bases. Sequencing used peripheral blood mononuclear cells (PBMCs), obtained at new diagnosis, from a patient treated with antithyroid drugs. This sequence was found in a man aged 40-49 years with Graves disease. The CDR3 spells CASGYKGQSMNTEAFF. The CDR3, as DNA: TGTGCTAGTGGATATAAGGGACAGTCTATGAACACTGAAGCTTTCTTT.